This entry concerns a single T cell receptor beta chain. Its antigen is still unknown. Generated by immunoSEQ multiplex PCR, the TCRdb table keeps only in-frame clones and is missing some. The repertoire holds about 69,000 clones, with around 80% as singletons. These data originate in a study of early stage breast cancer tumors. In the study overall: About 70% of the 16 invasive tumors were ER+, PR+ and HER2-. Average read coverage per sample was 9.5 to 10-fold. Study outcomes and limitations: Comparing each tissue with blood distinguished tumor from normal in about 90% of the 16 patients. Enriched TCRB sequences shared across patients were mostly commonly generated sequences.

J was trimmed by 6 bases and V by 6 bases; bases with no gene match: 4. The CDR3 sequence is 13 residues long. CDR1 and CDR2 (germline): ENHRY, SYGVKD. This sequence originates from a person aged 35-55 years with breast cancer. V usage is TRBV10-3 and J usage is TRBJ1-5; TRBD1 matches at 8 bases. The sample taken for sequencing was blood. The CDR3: CAIRDREGQPQHF. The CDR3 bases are TGTGCCATCAGGGACAGGGAGGGTCAGCCCCAGCATTTT.